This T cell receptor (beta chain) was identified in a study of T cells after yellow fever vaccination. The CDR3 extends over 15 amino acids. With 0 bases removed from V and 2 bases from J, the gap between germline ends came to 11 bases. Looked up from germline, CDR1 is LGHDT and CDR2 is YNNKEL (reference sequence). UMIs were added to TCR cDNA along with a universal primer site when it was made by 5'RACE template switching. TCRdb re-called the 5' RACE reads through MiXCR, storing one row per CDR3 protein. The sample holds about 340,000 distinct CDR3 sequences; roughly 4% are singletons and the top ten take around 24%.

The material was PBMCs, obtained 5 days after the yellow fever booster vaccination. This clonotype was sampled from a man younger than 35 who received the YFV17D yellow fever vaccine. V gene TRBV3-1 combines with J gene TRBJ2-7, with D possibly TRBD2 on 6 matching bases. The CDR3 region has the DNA TGTGCCAGCAGCCAAGATATGACTAGTACCTACGAGCAGTACTTC. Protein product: CASSQDMTSTYEQYF.